This T cell receptor (beta chain) was identified during a study of cytomegalovirus exposure and HLA in healthy donors. This CDR3 spans 14 amino acids. V was clipped by 6 bases and J by 2 bases, with 13 bases between them. CDR1 is MNHEY and CDR2 is SMNVEV in the germline V gene (reference sequence). It was with 60 Vbeta and 13 Jbeta primers that the PCR ran. Sequencing was performed with immunoSEQ multiplex PCR; in TCRdb, only in-frame clones are kept and a portion is missing. The table shows roughly 120,000 clones, with 15% occurring only once. Study-wide findings and caveats: Later work found that TCR association rates differed between HLA loci; DRB1 had the most and HLA-C the fewest. Productive status was seen about 87% or about 30% of the time for most TCR beta V segments in an earlier analysis.

Regarding this clone: What it binds is unknown.

This clonotype was obtained from a woman aged 18-29 years in good health and CMV-seronegative. The rearrangement joins TRBV27 to TRBJ1-2; D gene unclear. Sequencing used PBMCs. CDR3 region: CASSPLSRNYGYTF. The DNA for the CDR3 is TGTGCCAGCAGCCCCCTGTCCAGGAACTATGGCTACACCTTC.